These 31 T cell receptor beta chains originate from one sample sequenced in a study of blood T cells in healthy people across ages. A sample-barcoded 5' primer and a J-beta primer mix were used in a second PCR of roughly 7 to 11 cycles. Using its own MiXCR run on the 5' RACE reads, TCRdb lists one record per CDR3 protein. The data show around 1,800,000 distinct CDR3 sequences, approximately 39% seen once. The sequencing sample was made of blood. The receptors derive from a human donor in good health.

This clonotype was counted between two and nine times. The chain couples TRBV29-1 to TRBJ1-1; D perhaps matches TRBD1 (5 bases). Trimming left V 7 bases short and J 2 bases short, with 11 bases between. CDR1 is SQVTM and CDR2 is ANQGSEA in the germline V gene. The CDR3 runs 12 residues. CDR3 protein: CSGWTTNTEAFF. CDR3 nucleotide sequence: TGCAGCGGTTGGACAACCAACACTGAAGCTTTCTTT.

The rearrangement joins TRBV12-3 or TRBV12-4 to TRBJ1-2; a possible D gene is TRBD1 (5 bases). The CDR3 loop spans 13 amino acids. V lost 5 bases and J lost 3, with 10 bases in between. CDR3 sequence: CASSSRDHYGYTF. DNA for the CDR3: TGTGCCAGCAGTAGCCGGGACCACTATGGCTACACCTTC.

This clonotype has a handful of counts. The rearrangement uses TRBV5-1 and TRBJ2-1; 9 nucleotides agree with TRBD2. This CDR3 has 14 amino acids. Germline lookup yields CDR1 SGHRS and CDR2 YFSETQ. Losses at the gene ends were 7 bases for V and 9 bases for J; bases not matched to a gene: 11. This chain's CDR3 is CASQPSAGGPEQFF. CDR3 sequence (DNA): TGCGCCAGCCAGCCATCGGCGGGGGGGCCTGAGCAGTTCTTC.

In this sample, this clonotype turned up a few times. The J gene is TRBJ1-2, the V gene TRBV4-1; 7 bases align to TRBD1. CDR1 is MGHRA, CDR2 YSYEKL, per germline. The CDR3 spans 15 residues. Germline trimming cut 0 bases from V and 7 bases from J; bases unmatched to any gene: 8. The CDR3 DNA reads as TGCGCCAGCAGCCAAGATCCCACAGGGGACGGTGGCTACACCTTC. It codes for CASSQDPTGDGGYTF.

The chain combines TRBV6-5 with TRBJ1-2; a possible D gene is TRBD1 (5 bases). This CDR3 comprises 13 residues. CDR1 MNHEY and CDR2 SVGAGI come from the germline V gene. V lost 11 bases to trimming and J lost 3 bases, with 16 bases between them. CDR3 sequence reads: CAAAAGRDYGYTF. CDR3 sequence (DNA): TGTGCCGCAGCAGCGGGCAGGGACTATGGCTACACCTTC.

The chain combines TRBV29-1 with TRBJ1-1, with D perhaps TRBD1 (6 bases). Looked up from germline, CDR1 is SQVTM and CDR2 is ANQGSEA. V lost 1 base, J lost 1 base, and 10 bases lay in between. There are 14 residues in the CDR3. This CDR3 reads CSVEVQGQNTEAFF. CDR3 in DNA: TGCAGCGTTGAAGTACAGGGCCAGAACACTGAAGCTTTCTTT.

This clonotype was seen a single time. V and J are TRBV6-5 and TRBJ1-2, with 10 bases that match TRBD1. V shed 5 bases, J shed 6 bases, and the junction held 6 bases outside the gene matches. CDR1 MNHEY and CDR2 SVGAGI come from the germline V gene. CDR3 size: 14 residues. In nucleotides, the CDR3 is TGTGCCAGCAGTCGTTCGGGACAGGGGAATGGCTACACCTTC. Its protein product is CASSRSGQGNGYTF.

This clonotype was seen a handful of times. The chain recombines TRBV29-1 with TRBJ1-4, with D possibly being TRBD1 (6 bases). The V end was cut by 0 bases, the J end by 7 bases, with 6 bases between. The CDR3 covers 12 residues. CDR1 is SQVTM, CDR2 ANQGSEA, per germline. CDR3 nucleotide sequence: TGCAGCGTTGAAGAGGGGGCTGAAAAACTGTTTTTT. Protein sequence: CSVEEGAEKLFF.

This clonotype has a handful of counts. This chain uses TRBV6-1 with TRBJ1-1, with unresolved D. This CDR3 has 12 residues. Trimming removed 8 bases from V and 2 bases from J, with 9 bases in between. The germline V gene has CDR1 MNHNS and CDR2 SASEGT. The DNA for the CDR3 is TGTGCCAGCGCGGGAGACAACACTGAAGCTTTCTTT. Translating it yields CASAGDNTEAFF.

Ten or more counts support this clonotype. The CDR3 bases are TGCGCCAGCAGCTCGGACCCTTTATACTACGAGCAGTACTTC. Translation: CASSSDPLYYEQYF. The chain recombines TRBV5-1 with TRBJ2-7; D remains unclear. The CDR3 is 14 amino acids. Deletions cut 3 bases from V and 3 bases from J, with 13 bases between. CDR1 is SGHRS, CDR2 YFSETQ, per germline.

The rearrangement links TRBV7-9 to TRBJ1-2; perhaps TRBD1 as D (6 bases). Germline assignment: CDR1 SEHNR and CDR2 FQNEAQ (reference sequence). V lost 8 bases and J lost 8, with 15 bases in between. The CDR3 is 12 amino acids. This CDR3 is CASGQEGQGYTF. The CDR3 DNA reads TGTGCCAGCGGCCAGGAGGGACAAGGCTACACCTTC.

This clonotype was recorded many times. The chain carries TRBV10-3 and TRBJ1-1; D not certain. CDR1 and CDR2 from the germline V gene are ENHRY and SYGVKD. This CDR3 has 13 amino acids. Trimming cost V 11 bases and J 0 bases, with 13 bases left between them. The CDR3 DNA reads as TGTGCCCACGCTGGAGAGATGAACACTGAAGCTTTCTTT. Translating gives CAHAGEMNTEAFF.

This chain links TRBV6-2 or TRBV6-3 with TRBJ2-7; TRBD1 matches at 11 bases. Germline assignment: CDR1 MNHEY and CDR2 SVGEGT. The CDR3 runs to 15 residues. V lost 5 bases, J lost 3 bases, and 6 bases stayed unmatched. CDR3 sequence (DNA): TGTGCCAGCAGTACAGTGGACAGGGGGCTCTACGAGCAGTACTTC. Its translation is CASSTVDRGLYEQYF.

In this sample, this clonotype turned up a few times. The V and J genes are TRBV9 and TRBJ1-2; possible D gene TRBD1, 6 bases. The CDR3 extends over 15 amino acids. The germline CDR1 and CDR2 sequences are SGDLS and YYNGEE. The V end lost 3 bases, the J end lost 8 bases, and 20 bases lay between the germline ends. The CDR3 protein is CASSAKTGLTGGYTF. The DNA for the CDR3 is TGTGCCAGCAGCGCCAAGACAGGCTTAACGGGCGGCTACACCTTC.

This clonotype has only a few counts. A much larger clone sits a single nucleotide away, making a read error possible. The rearrangement links TRBV6-2 or TRBV6-3 to TRBJ1-2, with D unresolved. Germline loops: CDR1 MNHEY, CDR2 SVGEGT. The CDR3 length is 13 residues. V was clipped by 0 bases and J by 10 bases, with 12 bases between them. CDR3 DNA: TGTGCCAGCAGTTACTCAGCGGGAAATGACTACACCTTC. Translated: CASSYSAGNDYTF.

V is TRBV20-1 and J is TRBJ2-5; D not resolved. V was cut by 2 bases and J by 0 bases, with 19 bases left in between. The CDR3 extends over 17 amino acids. Germline V gene data show CDR1 as DFQATT and CDR2 as SNEGSKA (reference sequence). The CDR3 is CSARPRKSYLYQETQYF. CDR3 DNA: TGCAGTGCTAGACCCAGAAAGAGCTACCTGTACCAAGAGACCCAGTACTTC.

This clonotype was counted at least ten times. V gene TRBV7-2 combines with J gene TRBJ2-3, with 10 bases lining up with TRBD1. CDR1 and CDR2 (germline): SGHTA, FQGNSA. Trimming at V came to 5 bases and at J to 6 bases, leaving 5 bases not matched to a gene. The CDR3 has 14 residues. CDR3 in amino acids: CASSPTGGADTQYF. The CDR3 region has the DNA TGTGCCAGCAGCCCGACAGGGGGCGCCGATACGCAGTATTTT.

The chain couples TRBV6-1 to TRBJ1-2, with 8 bases identical to TRBD1. V dropped 6 bases and J dropped 2; count of bases not matched to a gene: 17. Germline assignment: CDR1 MNHNS and CDR2 SASEGT. This CDR3 is 18 amino acids long. CDR3 sequence: CASSRRGQGGPYNYGYTF. The CDR3 region has the DNA TGTGCCAGCAGCCGACGTGGACAGGGTGGTCCTTACAACTATGGCTACACCTTC.

This clonotype was detected a few times. The chain recombines TRBV5-1 with TRBJ1-5; D not certain. Germline loops: CDR1 SGHRS, CDR2 YFSETQ. CDR3 length: 14 amino acids. Trimming pared 0 bases from V and 5 bases from J, leaving 9 bases between. The CDR3 region is CASSLEPIDQPQHF. DNA for the CDR3: TGCGCCAGCAGCTTGGAACCGATCGATCAGCCCCAGCATTTT. Using reference TRBV5-1 and TRBJ1-5 for the parts outside the CDR3, the full variable domain is KAGVTQTPRYLIKTRGQQVTLSCSPISGHRSVSWYQQTPGQGLQFLFEYFSETQRNKGNFPGRFSGRQFSNSRSEMNVSTLELGDSALYLCASSLEPIDQPQHFGDGTRLSIL.

The count of this clonotype is one. The gene calls are TRBV25-1 and TRBJ1-3; 11 bases line up with TRBD1. V lost 8 bases, J lost 3 bases, and 9 bases stayed unmatched. CDR1 and CDR2 from the germline V gene are MGHDK and SYGVNS. CDR3 size: 16 residues. DNA for the CDR3: TGTGCCAGCGGGGCGGACAGGGGGCTATTTGGAAACACCATATATTTT. Translation gives CASGADRGLFGNTIYF.

This clonotype has more than one count but fewer than ten. The chain combines TRBV29-1 with TRBJ1-1; tentatively, D is TRBD1 (6 bases). The CDR3 is made up of 13 amino acids. Trimming took 7 bases from V and 4 from J, leaving 16 bases between them. Germline lookup yields CDR1 SQVTM and CDR2 ANQGSEA. CDR3 region: CSAESGVGTEAFF. The CDR3 region has the DNA TGCAGCGCCGAGTCAGGGGTAGGCACTGAAGCTTTCTTT.

The chain combines TRBV4-2 with TRBJ2-7, with TRBD2 identical over 7 bases. Germline values: CDR1 LGHNA, CDR2 YNFKEQ. The length of the CDR3 is 14 residues. V gave up 7 bases and J gave up 3 bases; unmatched junction bases: 9. This CDR3 reads CASTARTRHYEQYF. The CDR3 DNA reads TGTGCCAGCACCGCCCGGACTAGACACTACGAGCAGTACTTC.

The chain links TRBV12-3 or TRBV12-4 to TRBJ2-3, with TRBD2 identical over 8 bases. The CDR3 extends over 15 amino acids. After removal of 5 bases from V and 0 bases from J, the junction contained 4 bases not matched to a gene. The DNA for the CDR3 is TGTGCCAGCAGTCGACTAGCGTTGAGCACAGATACGCAGTATTTT. Translating it yields CASSRLALSTDTQYF.

J is TRBJ2-7 and V is TRBV9; 10 nucleotides line up with TRBD1. CDR1 is SGDLS, CDR2 YYNGEE, per germline. The CDR3 is 14 residues long. Trimming at V came to 2 bases and at J to 3 bases, leaving 2 bases not matched to a gene. The CDR3 coding sequence is TGTGCCAGCAGCGTGACAGGGGGCAACTACGAGCAGTACTTC. Translated: CASSVTGGNYEQYF.

In DNA, the CDR3 is TGTGCCAGCAGGAGACGGGCAGGGACAAATGAGCAGTTCTTC. Protein: CASRRRAGTNEQFF. V and J are TRBV2 and TRBJ2-1, with a tentative D call TRBD1 (6 bases). The germline V gene encodes CDR1 SNHLY and CDR2 FYNNEI. The V end lost 6 bases, the J end lost 7 bases, and 16 bases lay between the germline ends. The CDR3 totals 14 residues.

This clonotype was seen only a few times. The chain has TRBV12-3 or TRBV12-4 and TRBJ2-2; 16 nucleotides line up with TRBD2. This CDR3 has 18 amino acids. V lost 4 bases to trimming and J lost 3 bases; unmatched junction nucleotides: 5. CDR3 amino acids: CASSSGTSGGADTGELFF. CDR3 DNA sequence: TGTGCCAGCAGTTCCGGGACTAGCGGGGGGGCCGACACCGGGGAGCTGTTTTTT.

This clonotype showed up just a few times. The chain couples TRBV28 to TRBJ1-2; D unclear. V was pared by 4 bases and J by 8 bases, with 14 bases between. CDR1 is MDHEN and CDR2 is SYDVKM in the germline V gene. The CDR3 is 13 amino acids. The CDR3 DNA reads as TGTGCCAGCAGTTCCCATTCAGAACGAGGCTACACCTTC. It encodes CASSSHSERGYTF.

For this clonotype: The junction and the germline gene differ at one end; a read error may be behind it. CDR3 region: CASSVEDYNYGYTF. DNA of the CDR3: TGTGCCAGTAGCGTGGAAGACTATAACTATGGCTACACCTTC. This chain joins TRBV9 and TRBJ1-2; D gene unclear. This CDR3 spans 14 amino acids. CDR1 is SGDLS and CDR2 is YYNGEE in the germline V gene.

In its sample, this clonotype was seen a few times. This sequence joins TRBV20-1 and TRBJ2-1; the match to TRBD2 covers 10 bases. The CDR3 consists of 15 residues. The V and J ends lost 0 bases and 8 bases, in that order; junction bases with no gene match: 7. The germline gives CDR1 DFQATT, CDR2 SNEGSKA (reference sequence). The CDR3 coding sequence is TGCAGTGCTAGAGATCCCAGCGGGGGGGCCTATGAGCAGTTCTTC. It is translated as CSARDPSGGAYEQFF.

A few counts support this clonotype. The genes are TRBV5-1 and TRBJ1-2; D remains unclear. Germline V gives CDR1 SGHRS, CDR2 YFSETQ. V lost 2 bases and J 7 bases, leaving 12 bases between the germline ends. This CDR3 is 13 amino acids long. CDR3 sequence: CASSLNPPAGYTF. Here the CDR3 DNA reads TGCGCCAGCAGCTTAAACCCCCCCGCTGGCTACACCTTC. The complete variable domain, with remaining parts taken from reference TRBV5-1 and TRBJ1-2, reads KAGVTQTPRYLIKTRGQQVTLSCSPISGHRSVSWYQQTPGQGLQFLFEYFSETQRNKGNFPGRFSGRQFSNSRSEMNVSTLELGDSALYLCASSLNPPAGYTFGSGTRLTVV.

This clonotype has more than one count but fewer than ten. The CDR3 spells CASSQGWGGIDTQYF. The CDR3 bases are TGCGCCAGCAGCCAAGGTTGGGGGGGGATCGATACGCAGTATTTT. This sequence joins TRBV4-3 and TRBJ2-3; 7 bases align to TRBD2. The CDR3 spans 15 residues. Germline V gene sequence: CDR1 LGHNA, CDR2 YSLEER. J lost 6 bases, V lost 1 base, and 7 bases had no gene match.